A single sample is the source of the 27 T cell receptor beta chains below, sequenced in a study of spatial heterogeneity in lung cancer. One entry per CDR3 protein, called by TCRdb with MiXCR from the 5' RACE reads. This table holds some 2,000 distinct CDR3 sequences, 15% found once. Stated time point: sample taken at primary tumor resection. The source was normal lung tissue next to the tumor, collected at surgery. The receptors originated from a male donor with early-stage non-small cell lung cancer.

This clonotype qualifies as medium-sized. CDR3 residues: CSAPPVLSGQGYSPLHF. The CDR3 bases are TGCAGTGCTCCTCCCGTCTTATCGGGACAGGGTTATTCACCCCTCCACTTT. The chain has TRBV20-1 and TRBJ1-6, with TRBD1 matching 9 bases. In germline, CDR1 is DFQATT, CDR2 SNEGSKA (reference sequence). The length of the CDR3 is 17 residues. V shed 5 bases and J 8 bases; nucleotides not matched to a gene: 16.

By frequency in the sample, this clonotype is medium-sized (0.01 to 0.1%). The chain joins TRBV20-1 to TRBJ2-5, with 8 bases fitting TRBD2. There are 14 residues in the CDR3. The germline V gene has CDR1 DFQATT and CDR2 SNEGSKA (reference sequence). With 4 bases clipped from V and 5 bases from J, the junction kept 9 bases outside the gene matches. DNA of the CDR3: TGCAGTGCTAATGACGGGAGGGCCGGGGAGACCCAGTACTTC. This gives the protein CSANDGRAGETQYF.

The chain links TRBV23-1 to TRBJ1-4; D is perhaps TRBD1 (6 bases). TRBV23-1 falls under the ORF class, with uncertain function. Trimming removed 2 bases from V and 7 bases from J, with 14 bases in between. The CDR3 extends over 15 amino acids. This CDR3 reads CASSQGGRIREKLFF. In nucleotides, the CDR3 is TGCGCCAGCAGTCAAGGGGGCAGAATCCGTGAAAAACTGTTTTTT.

CDR3 nucleotides: TGCAGCGTTGAAGATCGAGCCCTAGACTATGGCTACACCTTC. Translating it yields CSVEDRALDYGYTF. The chain carries TRBV29-1 and TRBJ1-2; D remains unclear. The ends were cut back, 0 bases at V and 3 bases at J, with 11 bases in the middle. Germline V gene lookup returns CDR1 SQVTM and CDR2 ANQGSEA. This CDR3 comprises 14 residues.

In its sample, this clonotype ranks as large. The chain carries TRBV6-2 or TRBV6-3 and TRBJ2-6; 7 bases fit TRBD1. Losses at the gene ends were 4 bases for V and 0 bases for J; bases not matched to a gene: 0. The CDR3 is made up of 15 amino acids. Germline V lookup: CDR1 MNHEY, CDR2 SVGEGT. The CDR3 protein is CASSWDSSGANVLTF. DNA for the CDR3: TGTGCCAGCAGTTGGGACAGCTCTGGGGCCAACGTCCTGACTTTC.

This chain uses TRBV30 with TRBJ1-5; the D is unclear. This CDR3 region has 13 residues. V lost 0 bases to trimming and J lost 7 bases, with 10 bases between them. Germline V gene data show CDR1 as GTSNPN and CDR2 as SVGIG (reference sequence). CDR3 residues: CAWSVKGGQPQHF. In nucleotides, the CDR3 is TGTGCCTGGAGTGTAAAAGGAGGGCAGCCCCAGCATTTT.

Only a few counts were recorded for this clonotype. The V gene is TRBV6-2 or TRBV6-3, the J gene TRBJ2-1, with a weak D call TRBD2 (6 bases). CDR3 size: 13 residues. CDR1 is MNHEY, CDR2 SVGEGT, per germline. Trimming cost V 7 bases and J 12 bases, with 19 bases left between them. The CDR3 DNA sequence: TGTGCCAGCACCATAGGGACTTGGGGGTTGCAGTTCTTC. Encoded protein: CASTIGTWGLQFF.

This clonotype is labeled as large (0.1 to 1%). CDR3 in DNA: TGCAGCGTTGACAGAGGACAAGGGTACGAGCAGTACTTC. The encoded protein is CSVDRGQGYEQYF. The gene calls are TRBV29-1 and TRBJ2-7, with D tentatively TRBD1 (5 bases). V dropped 3 bases and J dropped 4 bases, with 13 bases sitting between them. This CDR3 spans 13 amino acids. Germline V gene data show CDR1 as SQVTM and CDR2 as ANQGSEA.

By proportion, this clonotype is medium-sized (0.01 to 0.1%). J is TRBJ2-6 and V is TRBV15; D not certain. Trimming shortened V by 6 bases and J by 0 bases, and 3 bases separated the two germline ends. There are 13 residues in the CDR3. CDR1 and CDR2 (germline): LNHNV, YYDKDF (reference sequence). CDR3 in amino acids: CATRNSGANVLTF. CDR3 sequence (DNA): TGTGCCACCAGGAACTCTGGGGCCAACGTCCTGACTTTC.

In this sample, this clonotype is medium-sized. This chain connects TRBV7-2 to TRBJ1-6; 8 bases line up with TRBD1. The CDR3 covers 14 residues. Germline CDR1 is SGHTA and CDR2 is FQGNSA. The V segment lost 3 bases and the J segment 12 bases; nucleotides outside the gene matches: 7. CDR3 bases: TGTGCCAGCAGCTTGGGTCCCGGGACAGGACCCCTCCACTTT. The encoded protein is CASSLGPGTGPLHF.

This clonotype rates as medium-sized. The chain uses TRBV6-6 and TRBJ1-6, with 8 bases lining up with TRBD1. CDR1 and CDR2 from the germline V gene are MNHNY and SVGAGI (reference sequence). This CDR3 spans 15 amino acids. V trimming: 2 bases; J trimming: 8 bases; junction bases outside the gene matches: 5. DNA for the CDR3: TGTGCCAGCAGTTACCGGACAGGGAGGGATTCACCCCTCCACTTT. Protein: CASSYRTGRDSPLHF.

Judged by abundance, this clonotype is medium-sized. CDR3 bases: TGCAGTGCTAGAGATCCTGCGCCGGGACTCCTCACAGATACGCAGTATTTT. This codes for CSARDPAPGLLTDTQYF. V and J are TRBV20-1 and TRBJ2-3; TRBD2 is a possible D gene (6 bases). Trimming stripped 0 bases from V and 2 bases from J, with 18 bases between. This CDR3 spans 17 amino acids. Germline CDR1 is DFQATT and CDR2 is SNEGSKA (reference sequence).

This clonotype is classed as medium-sized (0.01 to 0.1%). The rearrangement uses TRBV27 and TRBJ2-3; no clear D gene. The CDR3 contains 15 residues. Germline V gene sequence: CDR1 MNHEY, CDR2 SMNVEV (reference sequence). The V end lost 2 bases, the J end lost 1 base, and 10 bases lay between the germline ends. This CDR3 reads CASSLNDGRTDTQYF. For the CDR3, the DNA is TGTGCCAGCAGTTTAAACGACGGGCGCACAGATACGCAGTATTTT.

This clonotype is labeled medium-sized. The CDR3 sequence: CAWGQSSFSGNTIYF. The CDR3 DNA sequence: TGTGCCTGGGGACAGTCGTCCTTCTCTGGAAACACCATATATTTT. This chain connects TRBV30 to TRBJ1-3; maybe TRBD1 (6 bases). The V gene's germline CDR1 is GTSNPN and CDR2 SVGIG (reference sequence). V lost 5 bases and J lost 0, with 14 bases in between. The CDR3 spans 15 residues.

Only a few counts were recorded for this clonotype. The chain couples TRBV12-3 or TRBV12-4 to TRBJ2-4; D is perhaps TRBD1 or TRBD2 (5 bases each). The V end was cut by 1 base, the J end by 0 bases, with 10 bases between. The CDR3 is made up of 16 amino acids. The CDR3 reads CASSLEGDLAKNIQYF. The CDR3 nucleotides are TGTGCCAGCAGTTTAGAAGGGGACCTAGCCAAAAACATTCAGTACTTC.

This clonotype rates as medium-sized. The chain is built from TRBV29-1 and TRBJ2-5, with D perhaps matching TRBD1 (6 bases). V gave up 6 bases and J gave up 2 bases, with 10 bases separating them. The V gene's germline CDR1 is SQVTM and CDR2 ANQGSEA. The CDR3 spans 12 residues. The CDR3 sequence: CSVRTDQETQYF. CDR3 in DNA: TGCAGCGTCAGGACAGATCAAGAGACCCAGTACTTC.

On this clonotype itself: A much larger clone differs by one base, so this may be a read error. This chain links TRBV4-1 with TRBJ1-6, with a tentative D call TRBD1 (5 bases). The CDR3 is 15 amino acids. The germline gives CDR1 MGHRA, CDR2 YSYEKL. V shed 1 base and J shed 5 bases, with 9 bases lying between them. The CDR3 region is CASSQVGTDNSPLHF. The DNA for the CDR3 is TGCGCCAGCAGCCAAGTCGGGACGGATAATTCACCCCTCCACTTT.

This clonotype is classed as medium-sized. CDR3 region: CASSRDAGWKQYF. The CDR3 region has the DNA TGTGCCAGTAGCCGGGACGCCGGGTGGAAGCAGTACTTC. V and J are TRBV19 and TRBJ2-7; D is possibly TRBD1 or TRBD2 (5 bases each). The V end was cut by 6 bases, the J end by 8 bases, with 17 bases between. The CDR3 is made up of 13 amino acids. Germline-derived CDR1 and CDR2 are LNHDA and SQIVND (reference sequence).

This clonotype has ten or more counts. The genes are TRBV14 and TRBJ2-1; 9 bases agree with TRBD2. This CDR3 is built from 15 residues. Germline values: CDR1 SGHDN, CDR2 FVKESK. The J segment lost 9 bases and the V segment lost 1 base, leaving 7 bases of the junction unmatched. For the CDR3, the DNA is TGTGCCAGCAGCCAAGTAGGCGGGGGGGCTGTTGAGCAGTTCTTC. Protein: CASSQVGGGAVEQFF.

This clonotype is large. CDR3: CASDLDSSGNTIYF. The CDR3 nucleotides are TGTGCCAGCGACCTGGACAGCTCTGGAAACACCATATATTTT. The V call is TRBV6-2 or TRBV6-3, the J call TRBJ1-3, with a weak D call TRBD1 (6 bases). Germline CDR1 MNHEY, CDR2 SVGEGT. The CDR3 runs 14 residues. The ends were cut back, 8 bases at V and 0 bases at J, with 11 bases in the middle.

This clonotype was counted many times. The V gene is TRBV7-2, the J gene TRBJ2-7, with D perhaps matching TRBD2 (6 bases). CDR3 size: 14 residues. The germline CDR1 and CDR2 sequences are SGHTA and FQGNSA. V was clipped by 1 base and J by 6 bases, with 13 bases between them. CDR3 amino acids: CASSLDPGGFEQYF. The CDR3 DNA sequence: TGTGCCAGCAGCTTAGACCCCGGGGGATTCGAGCAGTACTTC.

Ten or more counts support this clonotype. The V call is TRBV12-3 or TRBV12-4, the J call TRBJ2-5; the match to TRBD2 covers 9 bases. The CDR3 contains 14 residues. V lost 5 bases and J lost 5; bases outside the gene matches: 6. The CDR3 is CASSLSGRRETQYF. CDR3 DNA sequence: TGTGCCAGCAGTCTCAGCGGGAGGCGGGAGACCCAGTACTTC.

Turning to this clonotype: Relative to the germline gene, one junction end is altered; a read error may explain this. The chain recombines TRBV4-2 with TRBJ2-1, with a tentative D call TRBD1 (6 bases). This CDR3 has 17 residues. Germline assignment: CDR1 LGHNA and CDR2 YNFKEQ. CDR3 amino acids: CASSQEDPAGAFNEHFF. CDR3 coding DNA: TGTGCCAGCAGCCAAGAGGATCCGGCAGGGGCCTTCAATGAGCATTTCTTC.

This clonotype was detected a few times. This chain connects TRBV4-1 to TRBJ2-3, with D possibly TRBD1 on 5 matching bases. CDR3 length equals 16 residues. Germline V gene lookup returns CDR1 MGHRA and CDR2 YSYEKL. V lost 0 bases and J lost 3, with 13 bases in between. In DNA form, the CDR3 reads TGCGCCAGCAGCCAAGACAGGGCCTTTATAACAGATACGCAGTATTTT. It is translated as CASSQDRAFITDTQYF.

By sample share, this clonotype is medium-sized. The chain joins TRBV4-1 to TRBJ2-1; D is undetermined. Trimming removed 1 base from V and 9 bases from J, with 10 bases in between. Germline V gene lookup returns CDR1 MGHRA and CDR2 YSYEKL. The CDR3 is 13 residues long. The CDR3 DNA reads as TGCGCCAGCAGCCAAGGGCCGTGGGGTGAGCAGTTCTTC. This encodes CASSQGPWGEQFF.

Within the sample, this clonotype is large. This chain joins TRBV5-4 and TRBJ2-5, with 8 positions matching TRBD1. CDR1 and CDR2 (germline): SGHNT, YYREEE (reference sequence). The V gene end was trimmed by 0 bases and the J gene end by 5 bases; junction bases not matched to a gene: 6. The CDR3 sequence is 15 residues long. CDR3 protein: CASSLGQGAVETQYF. CDR3 sequence (DNA): TGTGCCAGCAGCTTGGGGCAGGGGGCGGTCGAGACCCAGTACTTC.

This clonotype is medium-sized. The CDR3 nucleotides are TGCAGTGCTACCCGGGACAGCGACCTCTTCGAGCAGTACTTC. Amino acids: CSATRDSDLFEQYF. The chain couples TRBV20-1 to TRBJ2-7; 7 bases map to TRBD1. CDR3 length equals 14 residues. J lost 6 bases, V lost 4 bases, and 12 bases had no gene match. CDR1 DFQATT and CDR2 SNEGSKA come from the germline V gene (reference sequence).